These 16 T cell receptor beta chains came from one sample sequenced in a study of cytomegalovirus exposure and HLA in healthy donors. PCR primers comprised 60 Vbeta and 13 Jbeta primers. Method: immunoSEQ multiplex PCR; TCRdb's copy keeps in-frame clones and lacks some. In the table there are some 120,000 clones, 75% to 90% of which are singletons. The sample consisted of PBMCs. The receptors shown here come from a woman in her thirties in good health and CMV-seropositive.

The CDR3 DNA reads TGTGCCATCAGAGGGGACTTCCCCTACGAGCAGTACTTC. This encodes CAIRGDFPYEQYF. The genes are TRBV10-3 and TRBJ2-7; TRBD2 might be the D (6 bases). Germline V CDR1 and CDR2: ENHRY, SYGVKD. Trimming shortened V by 6 bases and J by 2 bases, and 11 bases separated the two germline ends. This CDR3 region has 13 residues.

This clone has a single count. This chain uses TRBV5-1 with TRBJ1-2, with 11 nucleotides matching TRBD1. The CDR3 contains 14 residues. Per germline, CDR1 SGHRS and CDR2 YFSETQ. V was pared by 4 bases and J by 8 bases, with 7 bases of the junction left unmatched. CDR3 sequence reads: CASSKDRGLGGYTF. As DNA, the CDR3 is TGCGCCAGCAGCAAGGACAGGGGGCTAGGGGGCTACACCTTC.

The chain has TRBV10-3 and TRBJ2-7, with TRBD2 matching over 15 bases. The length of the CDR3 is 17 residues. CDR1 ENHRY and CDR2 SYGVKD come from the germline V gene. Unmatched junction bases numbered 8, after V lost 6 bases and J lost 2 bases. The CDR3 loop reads CAIRQGLAGGRTYEQYF. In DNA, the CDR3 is TGTGCCATCAGGCAGGGACTAGCGGGGGGCCGCACCTACGAGCAGTACTTC.

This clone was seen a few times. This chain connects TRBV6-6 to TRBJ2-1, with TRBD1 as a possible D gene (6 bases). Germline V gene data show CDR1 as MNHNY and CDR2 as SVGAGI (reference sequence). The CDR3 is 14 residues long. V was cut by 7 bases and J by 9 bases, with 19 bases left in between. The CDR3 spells CASTFRTVGAEQFF. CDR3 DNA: TGTGCCAGCACCTTTAGGACAGTAGGGGCTGAGCAGTTCTTC.

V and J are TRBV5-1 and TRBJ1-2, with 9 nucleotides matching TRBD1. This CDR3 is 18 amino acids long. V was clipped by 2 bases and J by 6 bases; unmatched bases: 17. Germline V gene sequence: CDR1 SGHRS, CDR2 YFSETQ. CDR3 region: CASSLNPLGGTGTDGYTF. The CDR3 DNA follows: TGCGCCAGCAGCTTAAATCCCCTGGGGGGGACAGGGACGGATGGCTACACCTTC. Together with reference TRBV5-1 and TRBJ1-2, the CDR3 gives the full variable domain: KAGVTQTPRYLIKTRGQQVTLSCSPISGHRSVSWYQQTPGQGLQFLFEYFSETQRNKGNFPGRFSGRQFSNSRSEMNVSTLELGDSALYLCASSLNPLGGTGTDGYTFGSGTRLTVV.

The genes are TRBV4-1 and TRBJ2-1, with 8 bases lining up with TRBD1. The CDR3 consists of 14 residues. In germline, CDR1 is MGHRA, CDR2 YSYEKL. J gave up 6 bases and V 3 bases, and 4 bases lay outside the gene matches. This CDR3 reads CASSQADRANEQFF. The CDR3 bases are TGCGCCAGCAGCCAGGCGGACAGGGCCAATGAGCAGTTCTTC.

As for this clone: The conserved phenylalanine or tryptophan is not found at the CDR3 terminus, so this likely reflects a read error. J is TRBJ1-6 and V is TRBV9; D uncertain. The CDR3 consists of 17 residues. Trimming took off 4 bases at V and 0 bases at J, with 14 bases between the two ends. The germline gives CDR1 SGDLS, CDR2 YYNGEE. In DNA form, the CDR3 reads TGTGCCAGCAGCACAGAGCCCGCCAGCTCCTATAATTCACCCCTCCACTTG. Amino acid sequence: CASSTEPASSYNSPLHL.

CDR3 sequence reads: CASTRDRGMGEQYF. CDR3 bases: TGTGCCAGCACCCGGGACAGGGGAATGGGCGAGCAGTACTTC. This rearrangement joins TRBV2 to TRBJ2-7; 10 bases align to TRBD1. The V segment lost 7 bases and the J segment 6 bases; nucleotides outside the gene matches: 9. CDR1 and CDR2 (germline): SNHLY, FYNNEI. The CDR3 length is 14 residues.

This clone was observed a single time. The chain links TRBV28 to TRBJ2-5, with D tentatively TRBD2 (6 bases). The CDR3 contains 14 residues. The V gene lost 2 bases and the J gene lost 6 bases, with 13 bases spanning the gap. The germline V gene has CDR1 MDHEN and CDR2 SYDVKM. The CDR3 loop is CASSLGGAGQTQYF. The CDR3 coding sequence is TGTGCCAGCAGTTTAGGAGGGGCTGGGCAGACCCAGTACTTC.

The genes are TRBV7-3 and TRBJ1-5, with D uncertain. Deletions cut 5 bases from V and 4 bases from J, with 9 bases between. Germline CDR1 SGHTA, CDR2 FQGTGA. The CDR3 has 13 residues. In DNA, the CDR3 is TGTGCCAGCAGCCCGGGAGCGAATCAGCCCCAGCATTTT. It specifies CASSPGANQPQHF.

CDR3 nucleotides: TGTGCCAGCAGTCCCTCGAGGACTAGCGGCAACACAGATACGCAGTATTTT. This encodes CASSPSRTSGNTDTQYF. V usage is TRBV27 and J usage is TRBJ2-3, with 10 bases fitting TRBD2. J gave up 2 bases and V 5 bases, and 10 bases lay outside the gene matches. This CDR3 spans 17 amino acids. Germline assignment: CDR1 MNHEY and CDR2 SMNVEV (reference sequence).

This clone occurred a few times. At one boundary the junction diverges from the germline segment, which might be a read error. The CDR3 coding sequence is TGTGCCAGCAGTGAGGTACAGGGCCCCAGCACGGACTTC. Its protein is CASSEVQGPSTDF. This rearrangement joins TRBV6-1 to TRBJ2-7, with a possible D match to TRBD1 (6 bases). This CDR3 has 13 amino acids. CDR1 is MNHNS and CDR2 is SASEGT in the germline V gene.

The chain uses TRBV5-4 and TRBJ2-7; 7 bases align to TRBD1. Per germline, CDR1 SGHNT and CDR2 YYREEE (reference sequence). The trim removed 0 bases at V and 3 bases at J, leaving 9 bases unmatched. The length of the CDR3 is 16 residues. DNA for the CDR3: TGTGCCAGCAGCTTGGATTCCGGGACAGCAAACTACGAGCAGTACTTC. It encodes CASSLDSGTANYEQYF.

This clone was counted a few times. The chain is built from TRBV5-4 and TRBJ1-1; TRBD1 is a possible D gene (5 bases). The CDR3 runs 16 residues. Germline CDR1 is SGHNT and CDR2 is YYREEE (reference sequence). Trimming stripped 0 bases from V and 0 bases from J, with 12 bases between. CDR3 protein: CASSLGQGLVNTEAFF. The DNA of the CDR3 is TGTGCCAGCAGCTTGGGTCAGGGCCTAGTGAACACTGAAGCTTTCTTT. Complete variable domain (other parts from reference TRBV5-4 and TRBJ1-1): ETGVTQSPTHLIKTRGQQVTLRCSSQSGHNTVSWYQQALGQGPQFIFQYYREEENGRGNFPPRFSGLQFPNYSSELNVNALELDDSALYLCASSLGQGLVNTEAFFGQGTRLTVV.

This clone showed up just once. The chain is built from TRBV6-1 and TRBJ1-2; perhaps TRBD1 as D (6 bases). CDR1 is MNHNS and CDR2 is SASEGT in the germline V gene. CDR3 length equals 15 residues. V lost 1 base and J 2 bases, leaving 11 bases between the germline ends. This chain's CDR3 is CASSEVTGENYGYTF. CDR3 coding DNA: TGTGCCAGCAGTGAAGTGACAGGAGAAAACTATGGCTACACCTTC.

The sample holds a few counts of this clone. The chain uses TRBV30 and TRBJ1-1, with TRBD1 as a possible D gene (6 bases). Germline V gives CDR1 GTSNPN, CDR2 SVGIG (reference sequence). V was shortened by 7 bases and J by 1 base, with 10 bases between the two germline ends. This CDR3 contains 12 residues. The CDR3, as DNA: TGTGCCTTTAAGGGGGAGAACACTGAAGCTTTCTTT. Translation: CAFKGENTEAFF. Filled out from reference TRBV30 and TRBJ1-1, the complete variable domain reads SQTIHQWPATLVQPVGSPLSLECTVEGTSNPNLYWYRQAAGRGLQLLFYSVGIGQISSEVPQNLSASRPQDRQFILSSKKLLLSDSGFYLCAFKGENTEAFFGQGTRLTVV.